This TCR beta chain was identified during a study of blood T cell repertoires in COVID-19. Overall study context: Acute-phase and convalescent COVID-19 samples originated in the United States, Italy and Spain.

There are a few counts of this clone. Profiling relied on immunoSEQ multiplex PCR, and the TCRdb table lists in-frame clones only, not all of them. The profile shows approximately 440,000 clones, roughly 91% of them singletons. Participants spanned ages 18 to 89 years and resided in 20 to 30 US areas. Participant-given clinical history determined each cohort assignment. J gave up 3 bases and V 6 bases, and 6 bases lay outside the gene matches. Germline CDR1 is MNHEY and CDR2 is SMNVEV (reference sequence). The CDR3 totals 14 residues. The rearrangement uses TRBV27 and TRBJ2-7; TRBD2 matches 9 bases. This TCR was sampled from a man between 18 and 35 years old who had recovered from COVID-19. The sequenced material came from PBMCs or T cells enriched from blood (not recorded which). In DNA, the CDR3 is TGTGCCAGCAGCTTAGCGGGGGACGACTACGAGCAGTACTTC. Protein sequence: CASSLAGDDYEQYF.